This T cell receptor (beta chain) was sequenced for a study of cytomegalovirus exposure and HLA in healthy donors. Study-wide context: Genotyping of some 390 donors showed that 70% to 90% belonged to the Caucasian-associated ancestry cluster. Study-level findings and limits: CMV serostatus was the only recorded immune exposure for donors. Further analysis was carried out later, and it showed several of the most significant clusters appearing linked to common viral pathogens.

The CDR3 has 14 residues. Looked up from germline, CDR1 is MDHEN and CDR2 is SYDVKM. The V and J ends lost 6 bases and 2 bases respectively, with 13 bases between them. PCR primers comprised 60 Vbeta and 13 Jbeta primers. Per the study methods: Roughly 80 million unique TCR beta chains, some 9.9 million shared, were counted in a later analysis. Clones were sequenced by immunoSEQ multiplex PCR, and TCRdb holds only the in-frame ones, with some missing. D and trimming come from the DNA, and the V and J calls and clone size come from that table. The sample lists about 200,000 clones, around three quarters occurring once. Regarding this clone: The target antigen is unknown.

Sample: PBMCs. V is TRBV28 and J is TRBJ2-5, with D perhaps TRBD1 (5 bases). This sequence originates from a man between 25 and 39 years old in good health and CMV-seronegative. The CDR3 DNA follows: TGTGCCAGCAGCCCCGGACAATTTCAAGAGACCCAGTACTTC. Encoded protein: CASSPGQFQETQYF.